The clone carrying this T cell receptor beta chain was picked up many times. The antigen is unknown. The V end lost 6 bases, the J end lost 4 bases, and 12 bases lay between the germline ends. The length of the CDR3 is 14 residues. Germline V lookup: CDR1 ENHRY, CDR2 SYGVKD. Construction of the TCR beta libraries employed iRepertoire HTBI primers in conjunction with Arm-PCR of CDR3 regions. TCRdb re-called the multiplex PCR reads with MiXCR, one entry per CDR3 protein. There are fewer than 350,000 distinct CDR3 sequences in the sample; more than 15% occur only once, and about 36% lies in the top ten. The time point was: newly diagnosed GD, antithyroid drugs for less than 3 months. TCR sequences were obtained from RNA taken from PBMCs. The data belong to a study of regulatory T cells in long-lasting Graves disease. Study outcomes and limitations: Persistent disease exhibited a predilection for TRBV28, TRBJ1-2 and TRBJ2-5.

Material: peripheral blood mononuclear cells (PBMCs), obtained at new diagnosis, from a patient treated with antithyroid drugs. The rearrangement links TRBV10-3 to TRBJ2-2; possibly TRBD2 for D (6 bases). This sequence was found in a female donor with Graves disease. CDR3 protein: CAISRERSTGELFF. CDR3 coding DNA: TGTGCCATCAGCCGGGAGCGGAGCACCGGGGAGCTGTTTTTT.